The 23 T cell receptor beta chains in this list originate from one sample, sequenced in a study of CD8+CD57+ T cells in acquired aplastic anemia. For CDR3 and TCR beta VDJ profiling, genomic DNA was the template used. TCRdb passed the reads through MiXCR, listing each CDR3 protein once. The table lists approximately 200,000 distinct CDR3 sequences, around 60% of them singletons. Input material: sorted CD4+, CD8+, or CD8+CD57+ T cells (not recorded which) from PBMCs. Receptors originate from a human donor in good health.

The chain has TRBV10-3 and TRBJ1-2; D is unclear. Germline assignment: CDR1 ENHRY and CDR2 SYGVKD. V lost 4 bases to trimming and J lost 0 bases, with 9 bases between them. The CDR3 covers 14 residues. The DNA of the CDR3 is TGTGCCATCAGTGGTACGGTAGCTAACTATGGCTACACCTTC. It is translated as CAISGTVANYGYTF.

Here the CDR3 DNA reads TGTGCCACCAGCACCCAAGTATTGGCAGTGATGTACTTC. Translated: CATSTQVLAVMYF. This chain joins TRBV15 and TRBJ2-7; no clear D gene. Germline V gene data show CDR1 as LNHNV and CDR2 as YYDKDF (reference sequence). V gave up 4 bases and J gave up 12 bases, with 19 bases separating them. This CDR3 is built from 13 residues.

There are many counts of this clonotype. This sequence joins TRBV6-2 or TRBV6-3 and TRBJ2-7, with D possibly TRBD1 on 5 matching bases. The germline V and J ends were trimmed by 4 bases and 3 bases, with 10 bases remaining between them. Germline V gene lookup returns CDR1 MNHEY and CDR2 SVGEGT. The CDR3 loop spans 13 amino acids. CDR3 nucleotides: TGTGCCAGCAGTTTACAGGAGATCTACGAGCAGTACTTC. Translating it yields CASSLQEIYEQYF.

V is TRBV7-3 and J is TRBJ1-1, with D possibly TRBD1 on 5 matching bases. This CDR3 contains 13 residues. Trimming cost V 5 bases and J 3 bases, with 10 bases left between them. CDR1 SGHTA and CDR2 FQGTGA come from the germline V gene. The CDR3, as DNA: TGTGCCAGCAGCAACGGAGGGGACACTGAAGCTTTCTTT. It yields the protein CASSNGGDTEAFF.

This clonotype appeared a few times. This chain joins TRBV25-1 and TRBJ1-6; unclear D gene. This CDR3 is built from 12 residues. Germline assignment: CDR1 MGHDK and CDR2 SYGVNS. The ends were cut back, 2 bases at V and 7 bases at J, with 3 bases in the middle. CDR3 amino acids: CASSEENSPLHF. DNA of the CDR3: TGTGCCAGCAGTGAAGAGAATTCACCCCTCCACTTT.

The V gene is TRBV7-9, the J gene TRBJ1-1, with D possibly being TRBD1 (5 bases). Trimming took off 0 bases at V and 4 bases at J, with 9 bases between the two ends. The CDR3 consists of 14 residues. Germline V CDR1 and CDR2: SEHNR, FQNEAQ (reference sequence). CDR3 nucleotide sequence: TGTGCCAGCAGCTTAGCCCAGGGATCCACTGAAGCTTTCTTT. Translating it yields CASSLAQGSTEAFF.

The J gene is TRBJ1-5, the V gene TRBV7-4; unclear D gene. The CDR3 has 14 residues. V lost 5 bases to trimming and J lost 5 bases, with 13 bases between them. Germline values: CDR1 SGHVT, CDR2 SQSDAQ. The CDR3 nucleotides read TGTGCCAGCAGCCCTACCCGTCCCCATCAGCCCCAGCATTTT. Translation: CASSPTRPHQPQHF.

CDR3 DNA: TGTGCCAGCAGCTTAGGATCAGGAAGACCCCTCCACTTT. It translates to CASSLGSGRPLHF. The chain couples TRBV7-2 to TRBJ1-6; D is unresolved. Trimming cost V 1 base and J 12 bases, with 10 bases left between them. Germline-derived CDR1 and CDR2 are SGHTA and FQGNSA. The CDR3 is 13 amino acids. Supplemented by reference TRBV7-2 and TRBJ1-6, the full variable domain reads GAGVSQSPSNKVTEKGKDVELRCDPISGHTALYWYRQSLGQGLEFLIYFQGNSAPDKSGLPSDRFSAERTGGSVSTLTIQRTQQEDSAVYLCASSLGSGRPLHFGNGTRLTVT.

Ten or more counts support this clonotype. The CDR3 sequence: CASSLEGLITGANVLTF. In DNA, the CDR3 is TGTGCCAGCAGCTTGGAGGGGTTGATAACTGGGGCCAACGTCCTGACTTTC. V usage is TRBV5-8 and J usage is TRBJ2-6, with D perhaps matching TRBD1 (5 bases). The CDR3 is made up of 17 amino acids. The germline V gene has CDR1 SGHTS and CDR2 YDEGEE. V was shortened by 0 bases and J by 2 bases, with 12 bases between the two germline ends.

To note about this clonotype: The junction differs from germline at one of its ends, possibly a read error. This chain joins TRBV10-3 and TRBJ2-7; 9 bases are a match to TRBD2. This CDR3 has 15 amino acids. Germline CDR1 reads ENHRY; CDR2 reads SYGVKD. DNA for the CDR3: TGTGCCAGCAGTGACCGGGGCGGGGGGGCCTCCGAGCAGTACTTC. The encoded protein is CASSDRGGGASEQYF.

This chain joins TRBV19 and TRBJ1-2; D perhaps matches TRBD1 (5 bases). Germline V gives CDR1 LNHDA, CDR2 SQIVND (reference sequence). V lost 0 bases and J lost 7, with 9 bases in between. CDR3 length: 13 residues. In DNA, the CDR3 is TGTGCCAGTAGTATAGAACCTGGGACTGGCTACACCTTC. Its translation: CASSIEPGTGYTF.

The chain uses TRBV5-1 and TRBJ2-7; TRBD1 matches 9 bases. Germline-derived CDR1 and CDR2 are SGHRS and YFSETQ. This CDR3 spans 14 amino acids. J gave up 8 bases and V 4 bases, and 10 bases lay outside the gene matches. The CDR3 bases are TGCGCCAGCAGCCAGACCGGGACAGGGAAGAAGCAGTACTTC. This sequence encodes CASSQTGTGKKQYF.

There are a few counts of this clonotype. The chain is built from TRBV2 and TRBJ2-5; D is unclear. V dropped 9 bases and J dropped 2 bases, with 4 bases sitting between them. This CDR3 has 10 residues. The germline V gene has CDR1 SNHLY and CDR2 FYNNEI. Here the CDR3 DNA reads TGTGCCAGTAATCAAGAGACCCAGTACTTC. Residues: CASNQETQYF.

This clonotype came up many times. This rearrangement joins TRBV6-2 or TRBV6-3 to TRBJ1-1; D uncertain. Trimming took off 7 bases at V and 1 base at J, with 7 bases between the two ends. CDR3 length: 12 residues. Germline V gene data show CDR1 as MNHEY and CDR2 as SVGEGT. The CDR3 sequence is CASNRGNTEAFF. DNA of the CDR3: TGTGCCAGCAATCGGGGGAACACTGAAGCTTTCTTT.

V is TRBV15 and J is TRBJ2-3; possibly TRBD1 for D (6 bases). This CDR3 comprises 15 residues. V lost 4 bases and J lost 3, with 14 bases in between. Germline V gives CDR1 LNHNV, CDR2 YYDKDF (reference sequence). Here the CDR3 reads CATSKARGPTDTQYF. The CDR3 DNA reads TGTGCCACCAGCAAGGCCAGGGGACCGACAGATACGCAGTATTTT. The full variable domain, rest sourced from reference TRBV15 and TRBJ2-3, is DAMVIQNPRYQVTQFGKPVTLSCSQTLNHNVMYWYQQKSSQAPKLLFHYYDKDFNNEADTPDNFQSRRPNTSFCFLDIRSPGLGDTAMYLCATSKARGPTDTQYFGPGTRLTVL.

The chain is built from TRBV20-1 and TRBJ1-6; a weak D match, TRBD1 (5 bases). The ends were cut back, 2 bases at V and 7 bases at J, with 6 bases in the middle. CDR1 DFQATT and CDR2 SNEGSKA come from the germline V gene (reference sequence). This CDR3 has 12 amino acids. CDR3 DNA: TGCAGTGCTAGAAGGGGAAATTCACCCCTCCACTTT. This translates into CSARRGNSPLHF.

This clonotype was recorded many times. V gene TRBV29-1 combines with J gene TRBJ2-6; D remains unclear. Trimming left V 5 bases short and J 1 base short, with 3 bases between. CDR1 SQVTM and CDR2 ANQGSEA come from the germline V gene. The CDR3 extends over 12 amino acids. The CDR3 coding sequence is TGCAGCGTTTCGTCTGGGGCCAACGTCCTGACTTTC. Protein sequence: CSVSSGANVLTF.

The chain is built from TRBV29-1 and TRBJ2-3, with 12 bases lining up with TRBD1. The CDR3 is made up of 16 amino acids. CDR1 and CDR2 (germline): SQVTM, ANQGSEA. With 7 bases clipped from V and 5 bases from J, the junction kept 13 bases outside the gene matches. The CDR3 DNA reads TGCAGCGCCGATGGCTTCTGGGACAGGGGGCAAGATACGCAGTATTTT. It codes for CSADGFWDRGQDTQYF.

About this clonotype itself: Mismatch with germline at one junction end may stem from a read error. The V gene is TRBV2, the J gene TRBJ2-1, with no clear D. The CDR3 length is 15 residues. CDR1 is SNHLY, CDR2 FYNNEI, per germline. The CDR3 is CAISDALVTGDKQFF. CDR3 DNA sequence: TGTGCCATCAGTGATGCCCTGGTCACGGGCGATAAGCAGTTCTTC.

The sample holds a few counts of this clonotype. This rearrangement joins TRBV19 to TRBJ2-5; the D gene is possibly TRBD1 (7 bases). This CDR3 contains 14 residues. Germline V gene lookup returns CDR1 LNHDA and CDR2 SQIVND (reference sequence). V was clipped by 4 bases and J by 5 bases, with 14 bases between them. The CDR3 region has the DNA TGTGCCAGTAGTAGGAGGGGGCGGACGGAGACCCAGTACTTC. Amino acids: CASSRRGRTETQYF.

The chain combines TRBV9 with TRBJ2-7; 10 nucleotides agree with TRBD2. V was pared by 4 bases and J by 5 bases, with 9 bases of the junction left unmatched. CDR1 is SGDLS, CDR2 YYNGEE, per germline. This CDR3 has 15 residues. The CDR3 reads CASSSPGTSDDEQYF. CDR3 nucleotide sequence: TGTGCCAGCAGCTCTCCCGGGACTAGCGACGACGAGCAGTACTTC.

This clonotype has only one observation. The chain employs TRBV29-1 and TRBJ2-1, with 13 bases aligning to TRBD2. J gave up 7 bases and V 4 bases, and 1 base lay outside the gene matches. CDR3 size: 13 residues. CDR1 and CDR2 (germline): SQVTM, ANQGSEA. CDR3 sequence reads: CSVVTSGRNEQFF. DNA of the CDR3: TGCAGCGTTGTGACTAGCGGGAGGAATGAGCAGTTCTTC.

This chain joins TRBV7-3 and TRBJ2-5; D possibly uses TRBD1 or TRBD2 (5 bases each). The CDR3 runs 15 residues. Germline-derived CDR1 and CDR2 are SGHTA and FQGTGA. Trimming removed 5 bases at V and 2 bases at J, with 15 bases between. CDR3: CASSPRRGGQETQYF. DNA for the CDR3: TGTGCCAGCAGCCCCAGACGGGGCGGGCAAGAGACCCAGTACTTC.